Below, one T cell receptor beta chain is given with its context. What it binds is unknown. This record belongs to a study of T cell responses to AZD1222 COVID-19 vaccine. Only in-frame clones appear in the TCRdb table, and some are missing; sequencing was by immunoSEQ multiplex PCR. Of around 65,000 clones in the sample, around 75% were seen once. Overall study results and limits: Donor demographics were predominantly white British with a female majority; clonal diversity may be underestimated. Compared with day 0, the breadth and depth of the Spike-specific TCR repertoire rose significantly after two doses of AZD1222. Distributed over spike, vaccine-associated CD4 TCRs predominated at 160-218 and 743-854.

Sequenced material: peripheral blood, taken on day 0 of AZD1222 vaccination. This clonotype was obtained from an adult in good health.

In DNA form, the CDR3 reads TGCGCCAGCAGTGAAGACAACGGGGAGCTGTTTTTT. Amino acid sequence: CASSEDNGELFF. This rearrangement joins TRBV10-1 to TRBJ2-2; D is uncertain. The CDR3 totals 12 residues. The V end was cut by 3 bases, the J end by 7 bases, with 6 bases between. The germline V gene encodes CDR1 WNHNN and CDR2 SYGVQD (reference sequence).